The 20 T cell receptor beta chains in this list originate from one sample, sequenced in a study of regulatory T cells in long-lasting Graves disease. Libraries of TCR beta came from iRepertoire HTBI primers plus Arm-PCR of CDR3 regions. TCRdb redid the calling of the multiplex PCR reads with MiXCR, one entry per CDR3 protein. The profile shows 400,000 to 500,000 distinct CDR3 sequences, around 17% of them singletons. The time point is: newly diagnosed GD, antithyroid drugs for less than 3 months. Generation of the TCR library employed RNA extracted from PBMCs. The sample was also reused in another study, on T cells in Graves' hyperthyroidism and ophthalmopathy.

Sequenced material: peripheral blood mononuclear cells (PBMCs), taken at new diagnosis, from a patient treated with antithyroid drugs. Receptor source: a woman aged 18-29 years with Graves disease.

This clonotype was seen ten or more times. V and J are TRBV28 and TRBJ1-2; D gene uncertain. This CDR3 spans 13 amino acids. Trimming took off 6 bases at V and 3 bases at J, with 11 bases between the two ends. Germline V lookup: CDR1 MDHEN, CDR2 SYDVKM. DNA of the CDR3: TGTGCCAGCAGCTCCACACGCCACTATGGCTACACCTTC. Translated, it gives CASSSTRHYGYTF.

There are many counts of this clonotype. V and J are TRBV15 and TRBJ2-3; D is undetermined. CDR1 is LNHNV, CDR2 YYDKDF, per germline (reference sequence). CDR3 length: 13 residues. V shed 0 bases and J shed 3 bases, with 4 bases lying between them. This chain's CDR3 is CATSRDLTDTQYF. The CDR3 DNA reads TGTGCCACCAGCAGAGATTTGACAGATACGCAGTATTTT.

In its sample, this clonotype was seen many times. The chain couples TRBV7-3 to TRBJ2-3; TRBD1 matches 9 bases. CDR1 is SGHTA, CDR2 FQGTGA, per germline. V lost 4 bases, J lost 2 bases, and 4 bases stayed unmatched. The CDR3 runs 15 residues. Written as DNA, the CDR3 is TGTGCCAGCAGCTCCGGGACAGGGTTCACAGATACGCAGTATTTT. Translation gives CASSSGTGFTDTQYF. Complete variable domain (other parts from reference TRBV7-3 and TRBJ2-3): GAGVSQTPSNKVTEKGKYVELRCDPISGHTALYWYRQSLGQGPEFLIYFQGTGAADDSGLPNDRFFAVRPEGSVSTLKIQRTERGDSAVYLCASSSGTGFTDTQYFGPGTRLTVL.

About this clonotype: This sequence may be a read error, since a much larger clone differs from it by one base. This sequence joins TRBV5-1 and TRBJ2-1; the D is unclear. The CDR3 loop spans 15 amino acids. Trimming left V 4 bases short and J 13 bases short, with 24 bases between. CDR1 and CDR2 (germline): SGHRS, YFSETQ. CDR3 DNA: TGCGCCAGCAGCCTCGGTTTTGCCCAGGACCCTTGCCAGTTCTTC. Translated, it gives CASSLGFAQDPCQFF. Supplemented by reference TRBV5-1 and TRBJ2-1, the full variable domain reads KAGVTQTPRYLIKTRGQQVTLSCSPISGHRSVSWYQQTPGQGLQFLFEYFSETQRNKGNFPGRFSGRQFSNSRSEMNVSTLELGDSALYLCASSLGFAQDPCQFFGPGTRLTVL.

This clonotype showed up just a few times. This chain uses TRBV18 with TRBJ2-2; D is uncertain. The germline CDR1 and CDR2 sequences are KGHSH and LQKENI. Trimming took off 6 bases at V and 1 base at J, with 9 bases between the two ends. The CDR3 covers 14 residues. CDR3 sequence: CASSLDQNTGELFF. CDR3 DNA sequence: TGTGCCAGCTCCCTAGACCAGAACACCGGGGAGCTGTTTTTT.

The J gene is TRBJ2-7, the V gene TRBV19; D remains ambiguous. Germline V gene data show CDR1 as LNHDA and CDR2 as SQIVND (reference sequence). Trimming stripped 1 base from V and 0 bases from J, with 7 bases between. CDR3 length: 14 residues. CDR3 DNA sequence: TGTGCCAGTAGTATAGCGGATAGCTCCTACGAGCAGTACTTC. This encodes CASSIADSSYEQYF.

This clonotype showed up many times. The J gene is TRBJ2-1, the V gene TRBV28; TRBD1 aligns across 9 bases. CDR1 is MDHEN, CDR2 SYDVKM, per germline. The junction had 10 bases not matched to a gene; V was cut back by 3 bases and J by 7 bases. The CDR3 totals 16 residues. The CDR3 spells CASSFNWGQGGNEQFF. The CDR3 region has the DNA TGTGCCAGCAGTTTTAATTGGGGACAGGGAGGGAATGAGCAGTTCTTC.

This clonotype was observed a few times. The chain combines TRBV5-4 with TRBJ2-1, with 11 nucleotides matching TRBD2. The CDR3 consists of 14 residues. Trimming cost V 4 bases and J 9 bases; bases outside gene matches: 6. CDR1 SGHNT and CDR2 YYREEE come from the germline V gene (reference sequence). CDR3 bases: TGTGCCAGCAGCCCCACTAGCGGGAGTCCTGAGCAGTTCTTC. As protein: CASSPTSGSPEQFF.

This clonotype showed up many times. The chain has TRBV27 and TRBJ2-7; tentatively, D is TRBD1 (6 bases). Per germline, CDR1 MNHEY and CDR2 SMNVEV (reference sequence). The V end was cut by 3 bases, the J end by 2 bases, with 11 bases between. This CDR3 has 14 amino acids. The CDR3 DNA reads as TGTGCCAGCAGTTTCAGGGGATCAGCCTACGAGCAGTACTTC. Protein: CASSFRGSAYEQYF.

The chain links TRBV13 to TRBJ2-1, with 8 bases that match TRBD2. The V and J ends lost 2 bases and 6 bases, in that order; junction bases with no gene match: 6. CDR1 and CDR2 from the germline V gene are PRHDT and FYEKMQ (reference sequence). The CDR3 has 15 amino acids. The DNA for the CDR3 is TGTGCCAGCAGCTTATACAGCGGGAGAGGCAATGAGCAGTTCTTC. Protein: CASSLYSGRGNEQFF.

CDR3 coding DNA: TGTGCCAGCTCACCACCGTTACAGGGGGCCTATGGCTACACCTTC. This translates into CASSPPLQGAYGYTF. V is TRBV18 and J is TRBJ1-2; 9 positions match TRBD1. Trimming took 0 bases from V and 4 from J; bases not matched to a gene: 3. The CDR3 sequence is 15 residues long. Per germline, CDR1 KGHSH and CDR2 LQKENI.

The rearrangement uses TRBV4-2 and TRBJ1-4; TRBD1 matches at 7 bases. Losses at the gene ends were 2 bases for V and 2 bases for J; bases not matched to a gene: 5. The V gene's germline CDR1 is LGHNA and CDR2 YNFKEQ. This CDR3 has 16 amino acids. The CDR3 region is CASSQRQGVTNEKLFF. CDR3 sequence (DNA): TGTGCCAGCAGCCAACGACAGGGAGTGACTAATGAAAAACTGTTTTTT.

This clonotype has a count of ten or more. J is TRBJ2-7 and V is TRBV3-1; perhaps TRBD1 as D (5 bases). Germline V gives CDR1 LGHDT, CDR2 YNNKEL (reference sequence). The CDR3 extends over 11 amino acids. The CDR3, as DNA: TGTTCCCGGACACCCATGTCGGAGCAGTACTTC. It yields the protein CSRTPMSEQYF.

This clonotype was counted ten times or more. The chain employs TRBV28 and TRBJ1-1; 9 bases map to TRBD1. V shed 4 bases, J shed 13 bases, and the junction held 10 bases outside the gene matches. Germline V CDR1 and CDR2: MDHEN, SYDVKM. The CDR3 is made up of 13 amino acids. The CDR3 DNA follows: TGTGCCAGCAGTTACAGGGGGCGTGTCGGGGTTTTCTTT. Encoded protein: CASSYRGRVGVFF.

This chain uses TRBV28 with TRBJ1-3; perhaps TRBD1 as D (6 bases). The CDR3 is 15 amino acids. The germline V and J ends were trimmed by 3 bases and 2 bases, with 11 bases remaining between them. CDR1 is MDHEN, CDR2 SYDVKM, per germline. The CDR3 DNA reads TGTGCCAGCAGTTTCGGACAGAGGGCTGGAAACACCATATATTTT. Translated, it gives CASSFGQRAGNTIYF.

The chain couples TRBV25-1 to TRBJ2-7; TRBD1 agrees at 8 bases. The germline CDR1 and CDR2 sequences are MGHDK and SYGVNS. V lost 3 bases and J lost 6; bases outside the gene matches: 7. CDR3 length equals 14 residues. DNA for the CDR3: TGTGCCAGCAGTGAGTGGGGGACAGGTCCCGAGCAGTACTTC. It translates to CASSEWGTGPEQYF.

Only a few counts were recorded for this clonotype. The V gene is TRBV28, the J gene TRBJ2-3; 8 nucleotides agree with TRBD2. The CDR3 extends over 17 amino acids. Germline V gene data show CDR1 as MDHEN and CDR2 as SYDVKM. After removal of 6 bases from V and 2 bases from J, the junction contained 13 bases not matched to a gene. Here the CDR3 reads CASSLVPGLGSTDTQYF. DNA of the CDR3: TGTGCCAGCAGCTTAGTTCCGGGACTAGGTTCCACAGATACGCAGTATTTT.

The table lists this clonotype with a few counts. This rearrangement joins TRBV20-1 to TRBJ2-5, with D tentatively TRBD1 or TRBD2 (5 bases each). Per germline, CDR1 DFQATT and CDR2 SNEGSKA (reference sequence). The V and J ends lost 6 bases and 3 bases respectively, with 11 bases between them. CDR3 length: 12 amino acids. The CDR3 is CSAGTDKETQYF. CDR3 nucleotide sequence: TGCAGTGCCGGGACGGATAAAGAGACCCAGTACTTC.

This clonotype was counted at least ten times. The chain links TRBV7-3 to TRBJ2-5; D unresolved. This CDR3 has 13 residues. V shed 5 bases and J shed 4 bases, with 11 bases lying between them. CDR1 is SGHTA, CDR2 FQGTGA, per germline. The CDR3 region is CASSNDPTETQYF. The CDR3 bases are TGTGCCAGCAGCAACGACCCCACAGAGACCCAGTACTTC.

This clonotype has just a few counts. This chain connects TRBV19 to TRBJ2-3; D tentatively fits TRBD1 or TRBD2 (5 bases each). Trimming shortened V by 4 bases and J by 6 bases, and 11 bases separated the two germline ends. CDR1 is LNHDA, CDR2 SQIVND, per germline (reference sequence). CDR3 length: 13 residues. The CDR3 protein is CASSRGSADTQYF. The DNA for the CDR3 is TGTGCCAGTAGTAGGGGGTCGGCGGATACGCAGTATTTT.